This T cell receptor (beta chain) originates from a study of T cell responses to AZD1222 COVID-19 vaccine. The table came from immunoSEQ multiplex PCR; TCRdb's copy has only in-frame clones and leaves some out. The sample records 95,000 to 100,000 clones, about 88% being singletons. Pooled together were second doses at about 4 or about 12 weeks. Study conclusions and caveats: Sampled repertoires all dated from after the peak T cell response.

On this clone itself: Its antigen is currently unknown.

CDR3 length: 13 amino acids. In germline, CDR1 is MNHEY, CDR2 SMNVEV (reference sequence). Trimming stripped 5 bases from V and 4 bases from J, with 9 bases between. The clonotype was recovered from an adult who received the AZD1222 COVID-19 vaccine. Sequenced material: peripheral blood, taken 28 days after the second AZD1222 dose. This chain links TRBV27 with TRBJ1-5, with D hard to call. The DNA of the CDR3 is TGTGCCAGCAGTGGCCTATGGAATCAGCCCCAGCATTTT. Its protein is CASSGLWNQPQHF.